These 3 T cell receptor beta chains originate from one sample sequenced in a study of human T cells and chemical hapten exposure. Time point described: patch test 1, 2 weeks after DPC sensitization. Treatment specified: therapeutic diphenylcyclopropenone sensitization with weekly scalp DPC. Via MiXCR, TCRdb re-called the RACE reads, giving one row per CDR3 protein. The table lists fewer than 400,000 distinct CDR3 sequences, about 7% of them singletons. Sequencing used whole blood, obtained in connection with sensitization to the hapten diphenylcyclopropenone (DPC). These receptors all come from a woman aged 18-29 years with alopecia areata. Some clones in this sample may be carry-over from other donors' samples.

This chain uses TRBV28 with TRBJ2-7; D is unresolved. Germline V lookup: CDR1 MDHEN, CDR2 SYDVKM. The ends were cut back, 3 bases at V and 0 bases at J, with 9 bases in the middle. This CDR3 comprises 14 residues. CDR3: CASSFSVPSYEQYF. CDR3 DNA sequence: TGTGCCAGCAGTTTCTCAGTTCCCTCCTACGAGCAGTACTTC.

This clonotype was seen repeatedly, ten times or more. The V call is TRBV5-1, the J call TRBJ2-4; D remains unclear. Between the trimmed V and J ends, which lost 6 bases and 4 bases, there was a span of 11 bases. Germline V gives CDR1 SGHRS, CDR2 YFSETQ. This CDR3 contains 13 residues. The CDR3 loop is CASTGLVKNIQYF. CDR3 nucleotide sequence: TGCGCCAGCACCGGGCTAGTGAAAAACATTCAGTACTTC. Full variable domain (rest looked up from reference TRBV5-1 and TRBJ2-4): KAGVTQTPRYLIKTRGQQVTLSCSPISGHRSVSWYQQTPGQGLQFLFEYFSETQRNKGNFPGRFSGRQFSNSRSEMNVSTLELGDSALYLCASTGLVKNIQYFGAGTRLSVL.

This clonotype was seen a handful of times. J is TRBJ1-1 and V is TRBV3-1, with D uncertain. Germline V lookup: CDR1 LGHDT, CDR2 YNNKEL (reference sequence). V was shortened by 3 bases and J by 6 bases, with 14 bases between the two germline ends. The CDR3 totals 14 residues. CDR3 in DNA: TGTGCCAGCAGCCACTCCCTCGCGGGTTCTGAAGCTTTCTTT. Its translation: CASSHSLAGSEAFF.